One and the same sample provided the 16 T cell receptor beta chains below, sequenced in a study of T cell responses to AZD1222 COVID-19 vaccine. Assay used: immunoSEQ multiplex PCR; TCRdb lists only in-frame clones, some missing. The table shows over 150,000 clones, with more than 70% occurring only once. This material consisted of peripheral blood, taken on day 0 of AZD1222 vaccination. These receptors were collected from an adult in good health.

This clone has only a few counts. The CDR3 loop is CASSEQGSEAFF. For the CDR3, the DNA is TGTGCCAGCAGCGAACAGGGTTCTGAAGCTTTCTTT. The V call is TRBV2, the J call TRBJ1-1, with TRBD1 as a possible D gene (6 bases). Germline V gene data show CDR1 as SNHLY and CDR2 as FYNNEI. This CDR3 spans 12 amino acids. V was pared by 6 bases and J by 6 bases, with 11 bases between.

The chain combines TRBV6-5 with TRBJ1-2; tentative D call: TRBD1 (5 bases). The CDR3 is 13 amino acids. The V gene lost 6 bases and the J gene lost 2 bases, with 10 bases spanning the gap. In germline, CDR1 is MNHEY, CDR2 SVGAGI. The CDR3 loop reads CASSPTANYGYTF. CDR3 DNA: TGTGCCAGCAGCCCGACAGCCAACTATGGCTACACCTTC.

In its sample, this clone was seen once. The V gene is TRBV19, the J gene TRBJ1-6; D gene ambiguous. Trimming removed 0 bases at V and 8 bases at J, with 8 bases between. The V gene's germline CDR1 is LNHDA and CDR2 SQIVND (reference sequence). CDR3 length: 14 amino acids. In DNA, the CDR3 is TGTGCCAGTAGTATAGAGGGAAACGATTCACCCCTCCACTTT. Translated, it gives CASSIEGNDSPLHF.

A few counts support this clone. This chain connects TRBV19 to TRBJ1-5; D call uncertain. The germline gives CDR1 LNHDA, CDR2 SQIVND (reference sequence). Trimming left V 1 base short and J 6 bases short, with 10 bases between. This CDR3 contains 14 residues. The CDR3 nucleotides are TGTGCCAGTAGTATAGCGGGAGTGACTCAGCCCCAGCATTTT. It specifies CASSIAGVTQPQHF.

This chain connects TRBV5-5 to TRBJ1-5, with no clear D. In germline, CDR1 is SGHKS, CDR2 YYEKEE (reference sequence). CDR3 length equals 15 residues. The V and J ends lost 0 bases and 3 bases respectively, with 10 bases between them. CDR3 region: CASSLADGYNQPQHF. The CDR3 nucleotides read TGTGCCAGCAGCTTGGCCGACGGGTACAATCAGCCCCAGCATTTT. Together with reference TRBV5-5 and TRBJ1-5, the CDR3 gives the full variable domain: DAGVTQSPTHLIKTRGQQVTLRCSPISGHKSVSWYQQVLGQGPQFIFQYYEKEERGRGNFPDRFSARQFPNYSSELNVNALLLGDSALYLCASSLADGYNQPQHFGDGTRLSIL.

This chain joins TRBV4-2 and TRBJ1-2, with TRBD1 identical over 7 bases. The V gene end was trimmed by 0 bases and the J gene end by 7 bases; junction bases not matched to a gene: 8. The CDR3 runs 15 residues. CDR1 is LGHNA, CDR2 YNFKEQ, per germline. The CDR3 region is CASSQDEGQFFGYTF. The CDR3 region has the DNA TGTGCCAGCAGCCAAGATGAGGGACAGTTTTTTGGCTACACCTTC.

The chain joins TRBV6-6 to TRBJ1-1, with D possibly matching TRBD1 (5 bases). Trimming pared 2 bases from V and 3 bases from J, leaving 7 bases between. This CDR3 region has 13 residues. From germline, CDR1 is MNHNY and CDR2 SVGAGI (reference sequence). Here the CDR3 reads CASSYRGDTEAFF. The CDR3 DNA sequence: TGTGCCAGCAGTTACCGAGGGGACACTGAAGCTTTCTTT.

The chain combines TRBV24-1 with TRBJ1-2; 7 positions agree with TRBD1. The V gene's germline CDR1 is KGHDR and CDR2 SFDVKD. After removal of 3 bases from V and 8 bases from J, the junction contained 5 bases not matched to a gene. The CDR3 has 13 residues. CDR3: CATSDTGTVGYTF. CDR3 bases: TGTGCCACCAGTGATACCGGGACAGTCGGCTACACCTTC.

V and J are TRBV5-6 and TRBJ2-2, with D possibly TRBD2 on 6 matching bases. The V gene's germline CDR1 is SGHDT and CDR2 YYEEEE. V lost 6 bases and J lost 5, with 14 bases in between. CDR3 length equals 14 residues. The CDR3 region is CASNVDGGTGELFF. The CDR3, as DNA: TGTGCCAGCAACGTGGATGGGGGGACCGGGGAGCTGTTTTTT.

The table lists this clone with a few counts. The V gene is TRBV15, the J gene TRBJ1-6, with 8 positions matching TRBD1. The CDR3 is made up of 20 amino acids. Trimming cost V 0 bases and J 7 bases; bases outside gene matches: 17. CDR1 and CDR2 from the germline V gene are LNHNV and YYDKDF (reference sequence). The CDR3 region is CATSRDYSDLGQGANSPLHF. The CDR3 DNA reads as TGTGCCACCAGCAGAGATTATTCCGACCTGGGGCAGGGGGCCAATTCACCCCTCCACTTT. Full variable domain (missing parts from reference TRBV15 and TRBJ1-6): DAMVIQNPRYQVTQFGKPVTLSCSQTLNHNVMYWYQQKSSQAPKLLFHYYDKDFNNEADTPDNFQSRRPNTSFCFLDIRSPGLGDTAMYLCATSRDYSDLGQGANSPLHFGNGTRLTVT.

This clone was observed a few times. This chain links TRBV21-1 with TRBJ1-6; the table's D call, TRBD1, was not checked against the DNA. TRBV21-1 is an annotated pseudogene. CDR3 length equals 18 residues. The CDR3 reads CASSKVHRRDRGNSPLHF. DNA for the CDR3: TGTGCCAGCAGCAAAGTTCACCGCCGGGACAGGGGAAATTCACCCCTCCACTTT.

The chain couples TRBV11-2 to TRBJ2-5, with TRBD1 matching over 9 bases. V dropped 5 bases and J dropped 5; count of bases not matched to a gene: 12. The CDR3 runs to 16 residues. Germline V gives CDR1 SGHAT, CDR2 FQNNGV. CDR3 nucleotides: TGTGCCAGCAGCCCGGGACAGGGCCCCCTAAAGGAGACCCAGTACTTC. Amino acids: CASSPGQGPLKETQYF. The whole variable domain, filled in from reference TRBV11-2 and TRBJ2-5, reads EAGVAQSPRYKIIEKRQSVAFWCNPISGHATLYWYQQILGQGPKLLIQFQNNGVVDDSQLPKDRFSAERLKGVDSTLKIQPAKLEDSAVYLCASSPGQGPLKETQYFGPGTRLLVL.

J is TRBJ1-2 and V is TRBV7-9; D uncertain. The CDR3 runs to 12 residues. V was cut by 1 base and J by 6 bases, with 6 bases left in between. Germline lookup yields CDR1 SEHNR and CDR2 FQNEAQ (reference sequence). The CDR3 spells CASSLGLDGYTF. CDR3 nucleotide sequence: TGTGCCAGCAGCTTAGGACTGGATGGCTACACCTTC. The whole variable domain, filled in from reference TRBV7-9 and TRBJ1-2, reads DTGVSQNPRHKITKRGQNVTFRCDPISEHNRLYWYRQTLGQGPEFLTYFQNEAQLEKSRLLSDRFSAERPKGSFSTLEIQRTEQGDSAMYLCASSLGLDGYTFGSGTRLTVV.

V and J are TRBV20-1 and TRBJ2-7; 10 nucleotides agree with TRBD2. After removal of 3 bases from V and 0 bases from J, the junction contained 5 bases not matched to a gene. Looked up from germline, CDR1 is DFQATT and CDR2 is SNEGSKA (reference sequence). The CDR3 contains 15 residues. CDR3 nucleotides: TGCAGTGCTAGTAGTCTAGCGGGAGCCTCCTACGAGCAGTACTTC. Its protein is CSASSLAGASYEQYF.

The chain uses TRBV25-1 and TRBJ1-2; no clear D. Germline lookup yields CDR1 MGHDK and CDR2 SYGVNS. V lost 5 bases to trimming and J lost 5 bases, with 24 bases between them. The CDR3 is 17 residues long. The CDR3 spells CASSSVNQPFQRYGYTF. CDR3 in DNA: TGTGCCAGCAGTTCCGTAAACCAACCTTTCCAGAGATATGGCTACACCTTC.

This clone was observed once. The chain has TRBV19 and TRBJ1-1; TRBD1 agrees at 7 bases. Germline CDR1 is LNHDA and CDR2 is SQIVND (reference sequence). Unmatched junction bases numbered 9, after V lost 5 bases and J lost 3 bases. The CDR3 consists of 15 residues. CDR3 DNA sequence: TGTGCCAGTAGTGTGAACAGGGGCCCGTACACTGAAGCTTTCTTT. Its protein product is CASSVNRGPYTEAFF.